The rows below give T cell receptor beta chains drawn from one sample of a study of PD-1 blockade in classical Hodgkin lymphoma. Only in-frame clones appear in the TCRdb table, and some are missing; sequencing was by immunoSEQ multiplex PCR. Altogether more than 35,000 clones are present, around 88% being singletons, with the ten largest covering roughly 7.7%. This specimen was peripheral blood mononuclear cells (PBMCs), taken before the second cycle of nivolumab. These receptors all come from a human donor with classical Hodgkin lymphoma. The conserved cysteine and the conserved F or W are not part of the CDR3 here. Size is omitted from some rows. Given values are once, few, many or a class for expanded clones.

>NA|TRBJ1-4|10|TRBV11-2
ASSLDGGKLF
>NA|TRBJ2-6|20|TRBV18
ASSRQGRQAPSQNSGANVLT
>NA|TRBJ2-5|13|TRBV5-1
ASSNQVGAGETQY
>medium-sized|TRBJ1-1|11|TRBV27
ASSLAMNTEAF
>NA|TRBJ1-1|12|TRBV28
ASRRDSGRTEAF
>NA|TRBJ2-1|12|TRBV18
ASRLAGVLDEQF
>NA|TRBJ2-3|10|TRBV7-6
ASSLSPPKGY
>NA|TRBJ1-5|12|TRBV19
ASSIKGGGQPQH
>NA|TRBJ2-1|12|TRBV6-1
ASSEIGQGHEQF
>NA|TRBJ1-1|12|TRBV5-1
ASTPRGTNTEAF
>NA|TRBJ2-7|11|TRBV11-2
ASSPPFRYEQY
>NA|TRBJ2-3|13|TRBV28
ASSLLGVQGDTQY
>NA|TRBJ1-1|14|TRBV28
ASSSPSALPNTEAF
>once|TRBJ2-3|13|TRBV5-1
ASSFSGPITDTQY
>once|TRBJ2-7|10|TRBV30
AGRDRVHEQY
>NA|TRBJ2-7|14|TRBV7-3
ASSSNGLPGANEQY
>NA|TRBJ2-6|13|TRBV7-9
ASNNAYSGANVLT
>NA|TRBJ2-7|12|TRBV28
ASGLRGVAREQY
>NA|TRBJ1-5|13|TRBV11-2
ASSPTGQANQPQH
>NA|TRBJ1-1|11|TRBV6-5
AAGVRGNTEAF
>medium-sized|TRBJ2-7|12|TRBV6-5
ASSHSRSSYEQY
>NA|TRBJ2-7|15|TRBV18
ASSPSPRSGRSYEQY